The clone carrying this T cell receptor beta chain has only a few counts. Antigen specificity is unknown. The source of the sample is a study of CD8+ T cells in alopecia areata. Study-wide findings and caveats: Any link of baseline CD8+ expansion to response, resting on one nonresponder, remains uncertain.

The treatment was: oral pan-JAK inhibitor, 5-10 mg twice daily. RNA was isolated and reverse transcribed to cDNA, the sequencing template. Repertoires were generated with immunoSEQ multiplex PCR, while TCRdb's copy carries only in-frame clones and drops some. Of about 92,000 clones in the sample, 44% were seen once. V shed 5 bases, J shed 6 bases, and the junction held 8 bases outside the gene matches. The CDR3 contains 14 residues. The germline V gene has CDR1 LNHDA and CDR2 SQIVND (reference sequence). Sequencing was performed on CD8+ T cells sorted from blood, taken at week 24, from a patient treated with tofacitinib. The gene calls are TRBV19 and TRBJ2-7; 9 nucleotides align to TRBD2. The sequence came from a human donor with alopecia areata. CDR3 coding DNA: TGTGCCAGTAGTCCCGGGACTAGCACGGGCGAGCAGTACTTC. This translates into CASSPGTSTGEQYF.